One sample yielded the 6 T cell receptor beta chains listed below, sequenced in a study of regulatory T cells in long-lasting Graves disease. Arm-PCR of CDR3 regions and iRepertoire HTBI primers were used to build TCR beta libraries. TCRdb itself ran the multiplex PCR reads through MiXCR, one entry per CDR3 protein. The repertoire holds fewer than 350,000 distinct CDR3 sequences, with 15% to 20% as singletons. Documented time point: newly diagnosed GD, antithyroid drugs for less than 3 months. PBMC-extracted RNA yielded the TCR library. The sample in question was peripheral blood mononuclear cells (PBMCs), obtained at new diagnosis, from a patient treated with antithyroid drugs. The receptors come from a female donor with Graves disease.

This clonotype was picked up many times. This sequence joins TRBV12-3 or TRBV12-4 and TRBJ2-7; D perhaps matches TRBD1 (6 bases). V was cut by 6 bases and J by 5 bases, with 14 bases left in between. CDR3 length: 13 residues. The CDR3, as DNA: TGTGCCAGCAGCCTACAGGGTCCGAACGAGCAGTACTTC. Protein sequence: CASSLQGPNEQYF.

The table lists this clonotype with a few counts. The chain links TRBV20-1 to TRBJ2-5; maybe TRBD1 (6 bases). CDR1 and CDR2 from the germline V gene are DFQATT and SNEGSKA (reference sequence). This CDR3 has 14 amino acids. The V and J ends lost 3 bases and 5 bases respectively, with 16 bases between them. CDR3 nucleotide sequence: TGCAGTGCTAGTGAGCCGCAGGGGTCGGAGACCCAGTACTTC. This encodes CSASEPQGSETQYF.

V usage is TRBV13 and J usage is TRBJ2-3; 7 bases align to TRBD2. Losses at the gene ends were 11 bases for V and 0 bases for J; bases not matched to a gene: 5. Germline CDR1 and CDR2: PRHDT and FYEKMQ (reference sequence). CDR3 length equals 13 residues. The CDR3 protein is CAARRESTDTQYF. The CDR3 coding sequence is TGTGCCGCCAGGCGGGAGAGCACAGATACGCAGTATTTT. Full variable domain (missing parts from reference TRBV13 and TRBJ2-3): AAGVIQSPRHLIKEKRETATLKCYPIPRHDTVYWYQQGPGQDPQFLISFYEKMQSDKGSIPDRFSAQQFSDYHSELNMSSLELGDSALYFCAARRESTDTQYFGPGTRLTVL.

Notes on this clonotype: This may be a read error: a much more frequent sequence differs by one nucleotide. The chain couples TRBV6-1 to TRBJ2-3, with D perhaps given as TRBD1 or TRBD2 (5 bases each). The CDR3 runs 16 residues. Germline V gene sequence: CDR1 MNHNS, CDR2 SASEGT. The CDR3 nucleotides are TGTGCCAACAGTGAAGGCTGGAGTGGGGGATTAGATACGCAGTATTTT. This encodes CANSEGWSGGLDTQYF.

The rearrangement links TRBV7-2 to TRBJ2-3; D ambiguous. Germline values: CDR1 SGHTA, CDR2 FQGNSA. The CDR3 extends over 16 amino acids. Trimming removed 1 base from V and 3 bases from J, with 14 bases in between. The CDR3 protein is CASSLELAWETDTQYF. For the CDR3, the DNA is TGTGCCAGCAGCTTAGAACTCGCGTGGGAAACAGATACGCAGTATTTT.

This clonotype was counted at least ten times. The rearrangement joins TRBV7-2 to TRBJ1-2; 9 positions match TRBD1. This CDR3 contains 17 residues. Germline V lookup: CDR1 SGHTA, CDR2 FQGNSA. With V trimmed by 5 bases and J by 4 bases, 14 bases remained unmatched. The DNA for the CDR3 is TGTGCCAGCAGCCCGAGGTGGGGGACAGGGCGATCCTATGGCTACACCTTC. Translating it yields CASSPRWGTGRSYGYTF.